The rows below give T cell receptor beta chains drawn from one sample of a study of T cells in Graves' hyperthyroidism and ophthalmopathy. TCRdb re-derived calls from the multiplex PCR reads in MiXCR, one entry per CDR3 protein. The sample lists about 690,000 distinct CDR3 sequences, roughly 17% occurring once. The sequencing input was blood. These receptors were taken from a man over 45 with Graves' hyperthyroidism. CDR3s include the opening cysteine and the closing phenylalanine or tryptophan. D genes are given only for firm matches. The size entry is marked missing in some rows and otherwise reads once, few, many or a size class.

>-|few|TRBJ1-1|TRBV30
TGTGCCTGGAGTGTCGATGGCACTGAAGCTTTCTTT
CAWSVDGTEAFF
>-|-|TRBJ2-4|TRBV2
TGTGCCAGCAGTGAAGTCGGCGGCGGAAACATTCAGTACTTC
CASSEVGGGNIQYF
>TRBD1|many|TRBJ2-2|TRBV6-2/TRBV6-3
TGTGCCAGCAGAGGGACAGTCATGAACACCGGGGAGCTGTTTTTT
CASRGTVMNTGELFF
>-|many|TRBJ2-1|TRBV27
TGTGCCAGCAGTCCGGACGGCCTCTCCTACAATGAGCAGTTCTTC
CASSPDGLSYNEQFF
>-|few|TRBJ2-1|TRBV6-2/TRBV6-3
TGTGCCAGCGGCGACAGAGGGAGCTCCTACAATGAGCAGTTCTTC
CASGDRGSSYNEQFF
>TRBD2|-|TRBJ2-1|TRBV6-1
TGTGCCATCGAGAGCGGGAGGACCTACAATGAGCAGTTCTTC
CAIESGRTYNEQFF
>-|many|TRBJ1-2|TRBV28
TGTGCCAGCGGGTCACCGGGACCGGGACCGTACACCTTC
CASGSPGPGPYTF
>TRBD1|-|TRBJ1-2|TRBV19
TGTGCCAGTAGTAAAGGGGGCGTCCGGGACTATGGCTACACCTTC
CASSKGGVRDYGYTF
>TRBD2|many|TRBJ2-7|TRBV9
TGTGCCAGCAGCACAAGGACTAGCGGGAGAGCTCCCGAGCAGTACTTC
CASSTRTSGRAPEQYF
>-|-|TRBJ2-1|TRBV11-2
TGTGTCAGCAGCTCGGGGATTTCCTACAATGAGCAGTTCTTC
CVSSSGISYNEQFF
>TRBD1|many|TRBJ1-2|TRBV20-1
TGCAGTGCTAGGGGACAGGGGAACTATGGCTACACCTTC
CSARGQGNYGYTF
>-|many|TRBJ2-3|TRBV11-3
TGTGCCAGCAGCAGGGGGGGGCGAACTAGCACAGATACGCAGTATTTT
CASSRGGRTSTDTQYF
>TRBD1|-|TRBJ1-1|TRBV12-3/TRBV12-4
TGTGCCAGCAGTTTAGGACGGGTCCTCGGGGGGCAGGGGGCGAGTAGTTTGGCTGAAGCTTTCTTT
CASSLGRVLGGQGASSLAEAFF
>-|few|TRBJ2-7|TRBV19
TGTGCCAGTAGTATTAATACCTACGAGCAGTACTTC
CASSINTYEQYF
>-|many|TRBJ1-5|TRBV6-1
TGTGCCAGCAGTGAAGGTAGGGTGGGCAATCAGCCCCAGCATTTT
CASSEGRVGNQPQHF
>-|many|TRBJ1-1|TRBV6-2/TRBV6-3
TGTGCCAGCAGTCGGACAGTGGGGAACACTGAAGCTTTCTTT
CASSRTVGNTEAFF
>-|-|TRBJ2-1|TRBV27
TGTGCCAGCAGTTTTTTCAAGCGCAATGAGCAGTTCTTC
CASSFFKRNEQFF
>-|many|TRBJ2-1|TRBV11-2
TGTGCCAGCAGCTTAGTCCAGCCCCCCTACAATGAGCAGTTCTTC
CASSLVQPPYNEQFF
>TRBD1|few|TRBJ2-2|TRBV24-1
TGTGCCACCAGTGACAAGGGGGCCGGGTCCGGGGAGCTGTTTTTT
CATSDKGAGSGELFF
>-|-|TRBJ2-7|TRBV2
TGTGCCAGCAGATCTCTACTAGGGGGGGGAGGCGAGCAGTACTTC
CASRSLLGGGGEQYF
>-|-|TRBJ2-5|TRBV4-3
TGCGCCAGCAGCCTTCGGGACACCGATGAAGAGACCCAGTACTTC
CASSLRDTDEETQYF
>-|few|TRBJ2-7|TRBV27
TGTGCCAGCCAAGCGAAAGGGAGCTCCTACGAGCAGTACTTC
CASQAKGSSYEQYF
>TRBD2|many|TRBJ2-3|TRBV20-1
TGCAGTGCCCAAGTAGCGGGACCTAGCACAGATACGCAGTATTTT
CSAQVAGPSTDTQYF
>-|-|TRBJ2-1|TRBV6-1
TGTGCCAGCAAAGCCTTCTCCTACAATGAGCAGTTCTTC
CASKAFSYNEQFF
>TRBD2|-|TRBJ2-2|TRBV11-2
TGTGCCAGCAAAGGGGGGCCTAGCGGGAAGAACACCGGGGAGCTGTTTTTT
CASKGGPSGKNTGELFF